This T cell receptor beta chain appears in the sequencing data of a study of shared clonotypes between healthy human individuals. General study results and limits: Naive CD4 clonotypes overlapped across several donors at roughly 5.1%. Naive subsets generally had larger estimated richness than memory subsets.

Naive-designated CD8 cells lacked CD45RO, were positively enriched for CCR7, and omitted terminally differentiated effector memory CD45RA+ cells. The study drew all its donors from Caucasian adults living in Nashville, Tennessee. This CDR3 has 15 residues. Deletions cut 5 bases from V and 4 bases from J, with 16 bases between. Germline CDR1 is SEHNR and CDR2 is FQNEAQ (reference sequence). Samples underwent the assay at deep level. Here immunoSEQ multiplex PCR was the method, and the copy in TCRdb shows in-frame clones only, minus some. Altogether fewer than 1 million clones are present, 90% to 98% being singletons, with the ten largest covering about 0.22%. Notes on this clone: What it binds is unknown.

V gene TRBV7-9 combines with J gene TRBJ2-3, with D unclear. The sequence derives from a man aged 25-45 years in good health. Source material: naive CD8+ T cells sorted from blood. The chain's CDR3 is CASSPLTWAADTQYF. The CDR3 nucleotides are TGTGCCAGCAGCCCTCTGACTTGGGCAGCAGATACGCAGTATTTT.